The 15 T cell receptor beta chains given below trace back to one sample, sequenced in a study of shared clonotypes between healthy human individuals. The repertoire was sequenced with immunoSEQ multiplex PCR; TCRdb's copy has only in-frame clones and lacks some. The table shows about 2.4 million clones, with roughly 93% occurring only once. Sequenced sample: naive CD4+ T cells from PBMCs. Subset given: CD45RA+ positively selected. The origin of the receptors is a young man in good health. Some clones in this sample may be carry-over from other donors' samples.

Only one count was recorded for this clone. The chain couples TRBV25-1 to TRBJ2-4; 7 bases map to TRBD1. This CDR3 has 14 amino acids. V lost 5 bases to trimming and J lost 6 bases; unmatched junction nucleotides: 7. The germline V gene has CDR1 MGHDK and CDR2 SYGVNS. The CDR3 DNA reads as TGTGCCAGCAGTACGACAGGGTCGAGAAACATTCAGTACTTC. Its protein is CASSTTGSRNIQYF.

This chain uses TRBV14 with TRBJ2-5, with D tentatively TRBD2 (6 bases). CDR1 is SGHDN, CDR2 FVKESK, per germline. The V end lost 0 bases, the J end lost 1 base, and 12 bases lay between the germline ends. The CDR3 runs to 16 residues. For the CDR3, the DNA is TGTGCCAGCAGCCAAGAGGTCGGGAGAATCCAAGAGACCCAGTACTTC. Residues: CASSQEVGRIQETQYF.

About this clone: The same CDR3 can be traced to other DNA sequences in this sample. V is TRBV11-2 and J is TRBJ2-7, with D possibly matching TRBD1 (5 bases). The CDR3 sequence is 12 residues long. Trimming removed 4 bases from V and 7 bases from J, with 11 bases in between. Per the germline V gene, CDR1 is SGHAT and CDR2 is FQNNGV. In DNA, the CDR3 is TGTGCCAGCAGCTCAGGGTTTAGAGAGCAGTACTTC. As protein: CASSSGFREQYF. The full variable domain, rest sourced from reference TRBV11-2 and TRBJ2-7, is EAGVAQSPRYKIIEKRQSVAFWCNPISGHATLYWYQQILGQGPKLLIQFQNNGVVDDSQLPKDRFSAERLKGVDSTLKIQPAKLEDSAVYLCASSSGFREQYFGPGTRLTVT.

The rearrangement uses TRBV2 and TRBJ1-2; D is unclear. V lost 6 bases and J lost 4, with 12 bases in between. The germline gives CDR1 SNHLY, CDR2 FYNNEI. This CDR3 spans 13 amino acids. The CDR3: CASRPDGSYGYTF. CDR3 in DNA: TGTGCCAGCAGGCCAGACGGATCCTATGGCTACACCTTC. The whole variable domain, remainder taken from reference TRBV2 and TRBJ1-2, is EPEVTQTPSHQVTQMGQEVILRCVPISNHLYFYWYRQILGQKVEFLVSFYNNEISEKSEIFDDQFSVERPDGSNFTLKIRSTKLEDSAMYFCASRPDGSYGYTFGSGTRLTVV.

The chain employs TRBV5-6 and TRBJ1-1; 8 bases line up with TRBD1. Germline lookup yields CDR1 SGHDT and CDR2 YYEEEE. After removal of 2 bases from V and 11 bases from J, the junction contained 8 bases not matched to a gene. The length of the CDR3 is 13 residues. CDR3 nucleotide sequence: TGTGCCAGCAGCTTTGGGACAGGCCCGGGGGCTTTCTTT. It translates to CASSFGTGPGAFF.

The chain carries TRBV10-3 and TRBJ1-5; the D gene is possibly TRBD1 (5 bases). This CDR3 is 13 amino acids long. CDR1 is ENHRY, CDR2 SYGVKD, per germline. V lost 4 bases to trimming and J lost 7 bases, with 11 bases between them. Here the CDR3 DNA reads TGTGCCATCAGTGGGACATTTGAACAGCCCCAGCATTTT. Protein product: CAISGTFEQPQHF.

The chain employs TRBV7-9 and TRBJ2-7; TRBD1 might be the D (6 bases). This CDR3 spans 14 amino acids. Trimming pared 0 bases from V and 12 bases from J, leaving 18 bases between. Germline CDR1 SEHNR, CDR2 FQNEAQ (reference sequence). CDR3 in amino acids: CASSLAPGQGKVYF. The CDR3 nucleotides are TGTGCCAGCAGCTTAGCGCCGGGACAAGGGAAGGTGTACTTC.

In the case of this clone: The same CDR3 arises from other DNA sequences in this sample as well. The chain employs TRBV5-1 and TRBJ1-6; D is ambiguous. The V gene lost 0 bases and the J gene lost 7 bases, with 2 bases spanning the gap. The CDR3 runs 12 residues. The germline CDR1 and CDR2 sequences are SGHRS and YFSETQ. The CDR3 bases are TGCGCCAGCAGCTTGGGGAATTCACCCCTCCACTTT. Amino acid sequence: CASSLGNSPLHF.

The chain combines TRBV28 with TRBJ1-4, with D tentatively TRBD1 (5 bases). Per the germline V gene, CDR1 is MDHEN and CDR2 is SYDVKM. Trimming shortened V by 6 bases and J by 7 bases, and 18 bases separated the two germline ends. This CDR3 has 15 residues. The CDR3 is CASSPAGTMSEKLFF. CDR3 nucleotides: TGTGCCAGCAGCCCTGCAGGGACGATGAGTGAAAAACTGTTTTTT.

The chain combines TRBV6-6 with TRBJ2-7, with D unresolved. This CDR3 has 14 residues. Per germline, CDR1 MNHNY and CDR2 SVGAGI (reference sequence). V was clipped by 6 bases and J by 7 bases, with 19 bases between them. The CDR3 loop is CASSPVGGSGEQYF. CDR3 coding DNA: TGTGCCAGCAGCCCGGTTGGTGGCTCTGGAGAGCAGTACTTC.

The chain recombines TRBV28 with TRBJ2-3, with D perhaps TRBD2 (5 bases). The V end was cut by 7 bases, the J end by 0 bases, with 20 bases between. Germline V gene sequence: CDR1 MDHEN, CDR2 SYDVKM. CDR3 length: 17 residues. The CDR3 region has the DNA TGTGCCAGCAACCCTATCGGAGGCGGTCCCAGCACAGATACGCAGTATTTT. This gives the protein CASNPIGGGPSTDTQYF.

The chain has TRBV29-1 and TRBJ2-5; no reliable D call. The CDR3 has 14 residues. Germline loops: CDR1 SQVTM, CDR2 ANQGSEA. The germline V and J ends were trimmed by 5 bases and 3 bases, with 16 bases remaining between them. CDR3 residues: CSVRSRLLEETQYF. CDR3 DNA: TGCAGCGTTCGGTCACGGCTCCTCGAAGAGACCCAGTACTTC.

The rearrangement joins TRBV7-8 to TRBJ2-7; D perhaps matches TRBD2 (5 bases). Germline V CDR1 and CDR2: SGHVS, FQNEAQ. CDR3 length equals 15 residues. The V and J ends lost 3 bases and 0 bases respectively, with 12 bases between them. CDR3 bases: TGTGCCAGCAGCTTTCGGCGGGTACCCTCCTACGAGCAGTACTTC. Encoded protein: CASSFRRVPSYEQYF.

About this clone itself: The identical CDR3 is also encoded by other nucleotide sequences in the sample. The chain has TRBV7-2 and TRBJ2-1; D is unclear. CDR1 and CDR2 from the germline V gene are SGHTA and FQGNSA. Trimming removed 1 base at V and 0 bases at J, with 10 bases between. The CDR3 consists of 16 residues. CDR3 sequence: CASSLGGASSYNEQFF. The CDR3 bases are TGTGCCAGCAGCTTAGGCGGAGCTAGCTCCTACAATGAGCAGTTCTTC. Looking up the rest from reference TRBV7-2 and TRBJ2-1 gives the full variable domain: GAGVSQSPSNKVTEKGKDVELRCDPISGHTALYWYRQSLGQGLEFLIYFQGNSAPDKSGLPSDRFSAERTGGSVSTLTIQRTQQEDSAVYLCASSLGGASSYNEQFFGPGTRLTVL.

Here the CDR3 DNA reads TGTGCCTGGAGTGTATCCCTCACGCGGGGGTCCCAGAATGGGAAACTGTTTTTT. It codes for CAWSVSLTRGSQNGKLFF. The chain uses TRBV30 and TRBJ1-4; TRBD1 might be the D (5 bases). CDR1 and CDR2 (germline): GTSNPN, SVGIG (reference sequence). CDR3 size: 18 residues. The ends were cut back, 0 bases at V and 11 bases at J, with 28 bases in the middle.